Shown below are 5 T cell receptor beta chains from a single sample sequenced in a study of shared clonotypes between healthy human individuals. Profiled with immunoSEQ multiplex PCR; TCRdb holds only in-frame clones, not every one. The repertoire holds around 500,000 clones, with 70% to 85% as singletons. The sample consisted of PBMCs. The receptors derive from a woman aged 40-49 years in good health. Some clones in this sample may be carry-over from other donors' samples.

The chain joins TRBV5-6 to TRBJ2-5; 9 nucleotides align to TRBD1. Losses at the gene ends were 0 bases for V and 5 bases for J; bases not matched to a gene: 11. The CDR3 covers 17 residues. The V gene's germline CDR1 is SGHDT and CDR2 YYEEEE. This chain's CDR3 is CASSLVMGGQGEETQYF. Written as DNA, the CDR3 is TGTGCCAGCAGCTTGGTAATGGGGGGACAGGGTGAGGAGACCCAGTACTTC.

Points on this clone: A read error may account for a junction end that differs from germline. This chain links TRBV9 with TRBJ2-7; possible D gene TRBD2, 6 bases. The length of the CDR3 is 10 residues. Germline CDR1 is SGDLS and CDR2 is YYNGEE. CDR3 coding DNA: TGTGCCAGCAGAACTAGCCCTCTAAACTTC. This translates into CASRTSPLNF. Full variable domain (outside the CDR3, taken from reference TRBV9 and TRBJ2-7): DSGVTQTPKHLITATGQRVTLRCSPRSGDLSVYWYQQSLDQGLQFLIQYYNGEERAKGNILERFSAQQFPDLHSELNLSSLELGDSALYFCASRTSPLNFGPGTRLTVT.

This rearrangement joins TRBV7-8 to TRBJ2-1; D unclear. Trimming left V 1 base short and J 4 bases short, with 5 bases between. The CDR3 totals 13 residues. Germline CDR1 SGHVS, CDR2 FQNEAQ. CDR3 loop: CASSLVVYNEQFF. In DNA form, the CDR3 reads TGTGCCAGCAGCTTAGTAGTATACAATGAGCAGTTCTTC.

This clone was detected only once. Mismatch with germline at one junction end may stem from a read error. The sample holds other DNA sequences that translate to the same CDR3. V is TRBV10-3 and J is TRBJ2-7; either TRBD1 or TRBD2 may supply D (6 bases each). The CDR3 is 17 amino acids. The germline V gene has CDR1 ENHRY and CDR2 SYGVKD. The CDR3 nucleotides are TGTGCCAGCAAAAAATTGCCAGGGGCGCGGAGGGCCTACGAACAGTACTTC. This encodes CASKKLPGARRAYEQYF.

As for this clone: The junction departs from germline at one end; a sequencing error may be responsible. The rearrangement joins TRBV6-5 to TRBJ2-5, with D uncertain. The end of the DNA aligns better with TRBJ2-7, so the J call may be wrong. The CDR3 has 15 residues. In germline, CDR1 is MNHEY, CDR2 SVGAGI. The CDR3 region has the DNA TGTGCCTGCAGTTACGAGCCAGCTCGACCCTACGAGCAGTACTTC. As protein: CACSYEPARPYEQYF.